Below, 29 T cell receptor beta chains from the same sample are listed, as sequenced in a study of CD8+ T cells in alopecia areata. The sample's treatment: oral pan-JAK inhibitor, 5-10 mg twice daily. TCR sequencing used cDNA made by reverse transcription of extracted RNA. Using immunoSEQ multiplex PCR, the repertoire was profiled, and TCRdb retains in-frame clones only, with some absent. Among around 100,000 clones listed, around three fifths were seen once. The sample consisted of CD4+ T cells sorted from blood, taken at week 24, from a patient treated with tofacitinib. These receptors all stem from a human donor with alopecia areata.

This clone was counted a few times. V gene TRBV7-2 combines with J gene TRBJ1-2; D not resolved. The CDR3 is 12 amino acids. Germline V gene data show CDR1 as SGHTA and CDR2 as FQGNSA. Trimming left V 2 bases short and J 6 bases short, with 7 bases between. The CDR3 nucleotides are TGTGCCAGCAGCTTAAATCAGGATGGCTACACCTTC. This sequence encodes CASSLNQDGYTF.

This chain's CDR3 is CASSQGRVVNQPQHF. The CDR3 DNA sequence: TGTGCCAGCAGTCAAGGACGGGTGGTCAATCAGCCCCAGCATTTT. The chain carries TRBV2 and TRBJ1-5, with D hard to call. CDR1 and CDR2 (germline): SNHLY, FYNNEI. The V end was cut by 5 bases, the J end by 3 bases, with 14 bases between. The CDR3 runs 15 residues.

This chain joins TRBV9 and TRBJ2-3; TRBD2 agrees at 9 bases. CDR1 is SGDLS, CDR2 YYNGEE, per germline. J was trimmed by 2 bases and V by 1 base; bases with no gene match: 5. The CDR3 runs 16 residues. The CDR3 protein is CASSVMSGGPTDTQYF. The CDR3, as DNA: TGTGCCAGCAGCGTAATGAGCGGGGGGCCCACAGATACGCAGTATTTT.

The rearrangement uses TRBV30 and TRBJ2-5; D remains unclear. There are 12 residues in the CDR3. CDR1 is GTSNPN and CDR2 is SVGIG in the germline V gene (reference sequence). V lost 2 bases and J 4 bases, leaving 8 bases between the germline ends. CDR3 residues: CAWSLIGETQYF. CDR3 in DNA: TGTGCCTGGAGTTTGATCGGAGAGACCCAGTACTTC.

The CDR3 region has the DNA TGTGCCAGCAGCTTGAGTGGACAGGGGACGAGTGGCTACACCTTC. Its protein is CASSLSGQGTSGYTF. This chain joins TRBV5-6 and TRBJ1-2, with 9 bases lining up with TRBD1. Germline CDR1 and CDR2: SGHDT and YYEEEE. This CDR3 has 15 residues. J was trimmed by 7 bases and V by 1 base; bases with no gene match: 8.

V is TRBV29-1 and J is TRBJ2-5, with a tentative D call TRBD2 (6 bases). This CDR3 has 17 amino acids. V was cut by 4 bases and J by 4 bases, with 25 bases left in between. The germline CDR1 and CDR2 sequences are SQVTM and ANQGSEA. The CDR3 here is CSVVSLDYLPGGETQYF. The CDR3 nucleotides read TGCAGCGTTGTTAGTCTGGACTACCTACCCGGTGGAGAGACCCAGTACTTC. Using reference TRBV29-1 and TRBJ2-5 for the parts outside the CDR3, the full variable domain is SAVISQKPSRDICQRGTSLTIQCQVDSQVTMMFWYRQQPGQSLTLIATANQGSEATYESGFVIDKFPISRPNLTFSTLTVSNMSPEDSSIYLCSVVSLDYLPGGETQYFGPGTRLLVL.

In this sample, this clone turned up a few times. The chain joins TRBV6-5 to TRBJ2-7, with 8 bases fitting TRBD1. The CDR3 is 13 residues long. V dropped 6 bases and J dropped 3; count of bases not matched to a gene: 4. Germline V lookup: CDR1 MNHEY, CDR2 SVGAGI. The CDR3 region is CASSPGGHYEQYF. The CDR3 DNA reads as TGTGCCAGCAGCCCAGGGGGCCACTACGAGCAGTACTTC.

CDR3 loop: CASSLVPTMNEKLFF. CDR3 DNA sequence: TGTGCCAGCAGCTTAGTCCCGACGATGAATGAAAAACTGTTTTTT. The chain employs TRBV7-6 and TRBJ1-4; D remains ambiguous. V was clipped by 1 base and J by 5 bases, with 11 bases between them. In germline, CDR1 is SGHVS, CDR2 FNYEAQ. The CDR3 covers 15 residues.

The chain links TRBV2 to TRBJ1-5; D not certain. Germline V gives CDR1 SNHLY, CDR2 FYNNEI. There are 12 residues in the CDR3. Trimming left V 2 bases short and J 7 bases short, with 6 bases between. The CDR3 region is CASSEPTQPQHF. The CDR3 DNA is TGTGCCAGCAGTGAACCCACACAGCCCCAGCATTTT.

V gene TRBV30 combines with J gene TRBJ1-6, with D unresolved. V lost 7 bases and J lost 0, with 7 bases in between. Looked up from germline, CDR1 is GTSNPN and CDR2 is SVGIG (reference sequence). This CDR3 spans 13 amino acids. In nucleotides, the CDR3 is TGTGCCTTTGGGTACTCCTATAATTCACCCCTCCACTTT. Its protein is CAFGYSYNSPLHF.

The V and J genes are TRBV19 and TRBJ1-5, with TRBD1 matching over 9 bases. V shed 0 bases and J 1 base; nucleotides not matched to a gene: 1. CDR1 is LNHDA, CDR2 SQIVND, per germline (reference sequence). The CDR3 has 16 amino acids. The DNA for the CDR3 is TGTGCCAGTAGTATAGATGGGACAGGGAGCAATCAGCCCCAGCATTTT. Translating gives CASSIDGTGSNQPQHF.

V is TRBV23-1 and J is TRBJ2-7; D is possibly TRBD1 (5 bases). TRBV23-1 is classed as an ORF, of uncertain function. This CDR3 contains 16 residues. V shed 3 bases and J shed 0 bases, with 15 bases lying between them. As DNA, the CDR3 is TGCGCCAGCAGTCAGGGCAGGGAAGGGCCCTCCTACGAGCAGTACTTC. Amino acid sequence: CASSQGREGPSYEQYF.

This sequence joins TRBV6-6 and TRBJ1-5; D is possibly TRBD1 (5 bases). From germline, CDR1 is MNHNY and CDR2 SVGAGI (reference sequence). There are 13 residues in the CDR3. The V gene lost 8 bases and the J gene lost 1 base, with 9 bases spanning the gap. CDR3 loop: CASGGGSNQPQHF. CDR3 DNA sequence: TGTGCCAGCGGGGGAGGAAGCAATCAGCCCCAGCATTTT.

This chain connects TRBV5-1 to TRBJ2-7, with D perhaps matching TRBD1 (5 bases). The CDR3 covers 16 residues. The V gene's germline CDR1 is SGHRS and CDR2 YFSETQ. The V and J ends lost 4 bases and 3 bases respectively, with 20 bases between them. The CDR3 is CASSPAGRTLRYEQYF. The CDR3, as DNA: TGCGCCAGCAGCCCCGCCGGGCGGACACTCCGCTACGAGCAGTACTTC.

CDR3 sequence: CASSPRQGNTEAFF. The CDR3 nucleotides are TGTGCCAGCAGTCCTAGACAGGGGAACACTGAAGCTTTCTTT. The chain uses TRBV27 and TRBJ1-1; 7 nucleotides align to TRBD1. Germline CDR1 and CDR2: MNHEY and SMNVEV (reference sequence). The length of the CDR3 is 14 residues. V was clipped by 5 bases and J by 1 base; unmatched bases: 4.

The rearrangement joins TRBV30 to TRBJ1-2; the D is unclear. This CDR3 is 11 amino acids long. V lost 1 base and J 2 bases, leaving 2 bases between the germline ends. Per the germline V gene, CDR1 is GTSNPN and CDR2 is SVGIG (reference sequence). The CDR3 nucleotides read TGTGCCTGGAGTGGGAACTATGGCTACACCTTC. The encoded protein is CAWSGNYGYTF.

The chain uses TRBV11-2 and TRBJ2-2; 10 positions match TRBD2. Germline CDR1 is SGHAT and CDR2 is FQNNGV. There are 15 residues in the CDR3. V lost 2 bases and J lost 6; bases outside the gene matches: 3. The CDR3 DNA is TGTGCCAGCAGCTTATATAGCGGGGGGCCCGGGGAGCTGTTTTTT. Translating gives CASSLYSGGPGELFF.

The chain links TRBV10-3 to TRBJ2-5; D is possibly TRBD2 (7 bases). Germline lookup yields CDR1 ENHRY and CDR2 SYGVKD. This CDR3 is built from 14 residues. Trimming removed 4 bases from V and 1 base from J, with 10 bases in between. In DNA, the CDR3 is TGTGCCATCAGTGGTGCGGGGGCCCAAGAGACCCAGTACTTC. As protein: CAISGAGAQETQYF.

This clone was counted a few times. The chain recombines TRBV11-2 with TRBJ2-7, with D uncertain. The CDR3 is made up of 14 amino acids. Germline assignment: CDR1 SGHAT and CDR2 FQNNGV. V was shortened by 1 base and J by 3 bases, with 10 bases between the two germline ends. The CDR3 region has the DNA TGTGCCAGCAGCTTAGTCCTAACGGGCTACGAGCAGTACTTC. Protein: CASSLVLTGYEQYF. Full variable domain (remainder filled in from reference TRBV11-2 and TRBJ2-7): EAGVAQSPRYKIIEKRQSVAFWCNPISGHATLYWYQQILGQGPKLLIQFQNNGVVDDSQLPKDRFSAERLKGVDSTLKIQPAKLEDSAVYLCASSLVLTGYEQYFGPGTRLTVT.

The chain uses TRBV2 and TRBJ1-2; 9 bases fit TRBD1. Germline trimming cut 8 bases from V and 7 bases from J; bases unmatched to any gene: 8. The CDR3 extends over 13 amino acids. CDR1 and CDR2 from the germline V gene are SNHLY and FYNNEI. The CDR3 DNA reads as TGTGCCAGCTTACAGGGGGCGGAGAGTGGCTACACCTTC. Translation: CASLQGAESGYTF. Combining the CDR3 with reference TRBV2 and TRBJ1-2 gives the whole variable domain EPEVTQTPSHQVTQMGQEVILRCVPISNHLYFYWYRQILGQKVEFLVSFYNNEISEKSEIFDDQFSVERPDGSNFTLKIRSTKLEDSAMYFCASLQGAESGYTFGSGTRLTVV.

This clone showed up just a few times. This chain uses TRBV5-1 with TRBJ1-5; 10 bases align to TRBD1. V gave up 7 bases and J gave up 4 bases; unmatched junction bases: 8. Germline CDR1 SGHRS, CDR2 YFSETQ. The CDR3 runs to 15 residues. The CDR3 reads CASREGQGGNQPQHF. The CDR3 DNA reads as TGCGCCAGCCGCGAAGGACAGGGGGGGAATCAGCCCCAGCATTTT. Looking up the rest from reference TRBV5-1 and TRBJ1-5 gives the full variable domain: KAGVTQTPRYLIKTRGQQVTLSCSPISGHRSVSWYQQTPGQGLQFLFEYFSETQRNKGNFPGRFSGRQFSNSRSEMNVSTLELGDSALYLCASREGQGGNQPQHFGDGTRLSIL.

The J gene is TRBJ2-1, the V gene TRBV4-1; D gene uncertain. The V end was cut by 10 bases, the J end by 8 bases, with 18 bases between. Germline V gene sequence: CDR1 MGHRA, CDR2 YSYEKL. CDR3 length: 13 residues. CDR3 sequence: CATSSPGSDEQFF. CDR3 coding DNA: TGCGCCACCTCTAGTCCCGGATCGGATGAGCAGTTCTTC.

The rearrangement uses TRBV5-4 and TRBJ1-1; perhaps TRBD1 as D (5 bases). Trimming took off 0 bases at V and 8 bases at J, with 8 bases between the two ends. The length of the CDR3 is 12 residues. CDR1 and CDR2 from the germline V gene are SGHNT and YYREEE (reference sequence). The CDR3 DNA sequence: TGTGCCAGCAGCTTGGACCGGGGGGAAGCTTTCTTT. It translates to CASSLDRGEAFF.

The chain carries TRBV6-1 and TRBJ1-6; D unresolved. CDR3 size: 15 residues. V dropped 2 bases and J dropped 10 bases, with 15 bases sitting between them. The germline gives CDR1 MNHNS, CDR2 SASEGT. The CDR3 nucleotides are TGTGCCAGCAGTGAAATTGACGGCCCTTGGTCACCCCTCCACTTT. Its protein is CASSEIDGPWSPLHF.

This clone has a handful of counts. The rearrangement uses TRBV7-2 and TRBJ2-7; 8 bases agree with TRBD2. V was pared by 5 bases and J by 9 bases, with 9 bases of the junction left unmatched. Looked up from germline, CDR1 is SGHTA and CDR2 is FQGNSA. The CDR3 is 13 amino acids. As DNA, the CDR3 is TGTGCCAGCAGCGAACGAGGACTAGCAGGGCAGTACTTC. This translates into CASSERGLAGQYF. Full variable domain (remainder filled in from reference TRBV7-2 and TRBJ2-7): GAGVSQSPSNKVTEKGKDVELRCDPISGHTALYWYRQSLGQGLEFLIYFQGNSAPDKSGLPSDRFSAERTGGSVSTLTIQRTQQEDSAVYLCASSERGLAGQYFGPGTRLTVT.

The chain joins TRBV27 to TRBJ2-1, with D tentatively TRBD2 (5 bases). The ends were cut back, 5 bases at V and 2 bases at J, with 10 bases in the middle. The germline CDR1 and CDR2 sequences are MNHEY and SMNVEV (reference sequence). This CDR3 comprises 14 residues. CDR3 protein: CASSREGTYNEQFF. CDR3 nucleotide sequence: TGTGCCAGCAGTCGAGAGGGTACCTACAATGAGCAGTTCTTC.

This clone was observed a handful of times. This rearrangement joins TRBV30 to TRBJ2-7, with a tentative D call TRBD1 (6 bases). The ends were cut back, 7 bases at V and 1 base at J, with 11 bases in the middle. There are 12 residues in the CDR3. Germline V CDR1 and CDR2: GTSNPN, SVGIG (reference sequence). CDR3 bases: TGTGCCTTCTCAGGGGTTTCCTACGAGCAGTACTTC. Protein sequence: CAFSGVSYEQYF.

This clone was observed once. The gene calls are TRBV6-5 and TRBJ1-1; a weak D match, TRBD1 (5 bases). The CDR3 covers 14 residues. Germline CDR1 MNHEY, CDR2 SVGAGI. Trimming pared 0 bases from V and 1 base from J, leaving 6 bases between. The CDR3 coding sequence is TGTGCCAGCAGTTACTCAAGGGGGAACACTGAAGCTTTCTTT. It translates to CASSYSRGNTEAFF.

This rearrangement joins TRBV7-2 to TRBJ2-5; 8 bases are a match to TRBD1. The CDR3 spans 16 residues. V gave up 5 bases and J gave up 6 bases; unmatched junction bases: 14. Germline V gene sequence: CDR1 SGHTA, CDR2 FQGNSA. The CDR3 nucleotides are TGTGCCAGCAGCCCCATGTCGCAGGGGGCCATCAAGACCCAGTACTTC. Amino acids: CASSPMSQGAIKTQYF.